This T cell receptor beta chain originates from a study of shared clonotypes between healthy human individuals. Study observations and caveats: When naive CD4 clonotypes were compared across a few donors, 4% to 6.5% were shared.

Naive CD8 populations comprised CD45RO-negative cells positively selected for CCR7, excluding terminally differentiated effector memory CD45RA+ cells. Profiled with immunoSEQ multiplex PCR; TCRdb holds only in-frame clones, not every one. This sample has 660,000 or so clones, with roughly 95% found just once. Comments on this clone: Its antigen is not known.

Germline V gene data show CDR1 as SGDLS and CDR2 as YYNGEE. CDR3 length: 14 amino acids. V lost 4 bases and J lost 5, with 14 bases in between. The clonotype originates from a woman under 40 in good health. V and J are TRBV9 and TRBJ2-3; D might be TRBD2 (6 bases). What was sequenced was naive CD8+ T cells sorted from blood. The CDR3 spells CASSPGGTVDTQYF. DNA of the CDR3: TGTGCCAGCAGCCCCGGCGGGACCGTAGATACGCAGTATTTT.